The rows below give T cell receptor beta chains drawn from one sample of a study of blood T cell repertoires in COVID-19. Clones were sequenced by immunoSEQ multiplex PCR, and TCRdb holds only the in-frame ones, with some missing. The top ten clones hold 4.3% of a sample with approximately 290,000 clones, over 75% of them seen once. Source material: PBMCs or T cells enriched from blood (not recorded which). The receptors were sampled from a woman aged 25 to 39 who had recovered from COVID-19. CDR3s include the opening cysteine and the closing phenylalanine or tryptophan.

v_call: TRBV5-4
cdr3_aa: CASSPRQQTYEQYF

v_call: TRBV14
cdr3_aa: CASSLLGAYEQYF

v_call: TRBV29-1
cdr3_aa: CSVDGTGGTEAFF

v_call: TRBV5-1
cdr3_aa: CASSLGASGGAYEQYF

v_call: TRBV5-6
cdr3_aa: CASSLRQAIPNTEAFF

v_call: TRBV10-3
cdr3_aa: CATAGENTGELFF

v_call: TRBV18
cdr3_aa: CASSPQETGGNTIYF

v_call: TRBV7-9
cdr3_aa: CASRAGQGRTDEQFF

v_call: TRBV11-2
cdr3_aa: CASSLGRLTNYGYTF

v_call: TRBV7-8
cdr3_aa: CASSLWTGASSGNTIYF

v_call: TRBV19
cdr3_aa: CASSIAAEVTQYF

v_call: TRBV5-1
cdr3_aa: CASSIGTLGTEAFF

v_call: TRBV28
cdr3_aa: CASSFAGSTDTQYF

v_call: TRBV5-4
cdr3_aa: CASSLTVGDTEAFF

v_call: TRBV6-4
cdr3_aa: CASSPGLAANEQFF

v_call: TRBV6-2/TRBV6-3
cdr3_aa: CASSLTGPGSSYNEQFF

v_call: TRBV7-6
cdr3_aa: CASSSGTVYEQYF

v_call: TRBV30
cdr3_aa: CAWRPGAYYGYTF

v_call: TRBV30
cdr3_aa: CAWSSTGTVNSPLHF

v_call: TRBV6-5
cdr3_aa: CASSRDREETQYF